A single sample gave rise to the 2 T cell receptor beta chains below, sequenced in a study of blood T cell repertoires in COVID-19. Generated by immunoSEQ multiplex PCR, the TCRdb table keeps only in-frame clones and is missing some. The sample has just over 300,000 clones, approximately 84% seen once. Material: PBMCs or T cells enriched from blood (not recorded which). These TCRs come from a man in his thirties or forties who had recovered from COVID-19.

The chain uses TRBV10-2 and TRBJ2-5; the D is unclear. CDR1 and CDR2 from the germline V gene are WSHSY and SAAADI. V gave up 8 bases and J gave up 2 bases, with 12 bases separating them. The CDR3 loop spans 13 amino acids. As DNA, the CDR3 is TGCGCCAGCGGCGGCCGGGTTCAAGAGACCCAGTACTTC. Protein product: CASGGRVQETQYF.

V and J are TRBV3-1 (or the pseudogene TRBV3-2) and TRBJ1-1; a possible D gene is TRBD1 (6 bases). The germline V and J ends were trimmed by 2 bases and 1 base, with 11 bases remaining between them. This CDR3 spans 15 amino acids. Germline V gene sequence: CDR1 LGHDT, CDR2 YNNKEL (reference sequence). The CDR3 region is CASSQRGAGNTEAFF. The DNA for the CDR3 is TGTGCCAGCAGCCAACGGGGGGCAGGGAACACTGAAGCTTTCTTT.